A selection of T cell receptor beta chains follows, all from one sample in a study of blood T cell repertoires in COVID-19. Clones were read by immunoSEQ multiplex PCR, and TCRdb kept only the in-frame ones, dropping some. The sample contains about 140,000 clones, roughly 88% of which appear only once. The sample taken for sequencing was peripheral blood. The receptor source for this set is a man aged 60 to 69 with active or convalescent COVID-19. Both conserved end residues are trimmed from each CDR3. The listing skips clone size in some rows; elsewhere it reads once, few, many or a size class.

clone_size v_call cdr3_aa
. TRBV28 ASRWRDSSYNEQF
. TRBV5-4 ASSLTGAFTDTQY
. TRBV14 ASSGWAGTDTQY
few TRBV6-5 ASRGGGNSPLH
. TRBV7-8 ASSPKSGSSYEQY
. TRBV5-5 ASSLDRNYEQY
few TRBV6-5 ASSPRQNMNTEAF
. TRBV7-2 ASSPQGGRQETQY
. TRBV7-9 ASSPGQGSHQPQH
. TRBV5-1 ASSSGQGRNSPLH
. TRBV5-6 ASSRGTSGGYEQY
once TRBV12-3/TRBV12-4 ASSLITEKQF
. TRBV28 ASSFGTSIH
. TRBV19 ASTLQGSNQPQH
. TRBV11-2 ASSLVAGGSYEQY
. TRBV4-1 ASSHSGQGTDTQY
once TRBV7-8 ASSLTGAGTDTQY
. TRBV19 ASSSPRGWTGEQY
. TRBV27 ASSFNPGDRGTDTQY
. TRBV5-8 ASSWDRISNQPQH
. TRBV19 ASSIRQGGSVNYGYT
. TRBV3-1/TRBV3-2 ASSQEAPSGRRNEQF
. TRBV5-8 ASSLAGTRNYEQY
. TRBV7-6 ASSLLGASRGTGELF
. TRBV12-3/TRBV12-4 ASSLVAKPQH
. TRBV6-5 ASSLTGTSYNEQF
. TRBV2 ASRTGQGAYEQY
. TRBV5-4 ASSFLAGGGYEQY
. TRBV7-2 ASSGQGGLPQH
. TRBV18 ASSPGTVKEKLF
. TRBV5-4 ASSSRQGRANEKLF
. TRBV7-9 ASSLGQLKEQY
. TRBV7-6 ASSLELGSSYEQY
few TRBV10-3 AISESARINEKLF
few TRBV11-2 ASSLVAGEQY
. TRBV11-2 ASSLDPDRFSYNSPLH
. TRBV6-5 ASRPGQGMNTEAF
. TRBV21-1 ASSKGGNRASNQPQH
. TRBV28 ATLLGGTKGEQY
. TRBV3-1/TRBV3-2 ASSQDRTSGISEQY
. TRBV5-6 ASSLAGGMNTEAF